Below, 25 T cell receptor beta chains from the same sample are listed, as sequenced in a study of cytomegalovirus exposure and HLA in healthy donors. PCR employed 60 Vbeta and 13 Jbeta primers. Here immunoSEQ multiplex PCR was the method, and the copy in TCRdb shows in-frame clones only, minus some. The table includes around 280,000 clones, around 90% detected once. Input material: PBMCs. The source is a woman between 18 and 29 years old in good health and CMV-seronegative.

The chain couples TRBV10-2 to TRBJ2-2, with a tentative D call TRBD2 (5 bases). V dropped 10 bases and J dropped 2 bases, with 14 bases sitting between them. Germline CDR1 and CDR2: WSHSY and SAAADI. The CDR3 is made up of 14 amino acids. CDR3 sequence: CATESRENTGELFF. The CDR3 nucleotides are TGCGCCACCGAGAGTCGGGAAAACACCGGGGAGCTGTTTTTT.

The rearrangement joins TRBV2 to TRBJ2-5; 7 nucleotides match TRBD2. Germline V gene data show CDR1 as SNHLY and CDR2 as FYNNEI. This CDR3 has 15 residues. The trim removed 2 bases at V and 2 bases at J, leaving 5 bases unmatched. The CDR3 DNA reads TGTGCCAGCAGTGAATGGGGGGGGGAGCAAGAGACCCAGTACTTC. It is translated as CASSEWGGEQETQYF.

The chain employs TRBV18 and TRBJ1-4; maybe TRBD1 (6 bases). CDR3 length: 15 residues. The V gene's germline CDR1 is KGHSH and CDR2 LQKENI. Trimming stripped 6 bases from V and 7 bases from J, with 18 bases between. The CDR3 nucleotides are TGTGCCAGCTCCCCGCCGGACAGATATACTGAAAAACTGTTTTTT. This encodes CASSPPDRYTEKLFF.

CDR3 sequence: CASSRTSNTGELFF. The CDR3 region has the DNA TGTGCCAGCAGCCGTACTAGCAACACCGGGGAGCTGTTTTTT. The rearrangement links TRBV7-3 to TRBJ2-2; D may be TRBD2 (6 bases). The CDR3 is 14 residues long. Germline V CDR1 and CDR2: SGHTA, FQGTGA. Trimming took off 5 bases at V and 2 bases at J, with 9 bases between the two ends.

The rearrangement joins TRBV7-2 to TRBJ1-2, with D maybe TRBD1 (6 bases). Trimming took off 5 bases at V and 2 bases at J, with 18 bases between the two ends. CDR3 size: 16 residues. Germline CDR1 is SGHTA and CDR2 is FQGNSA. CDR3 sequence: CASSPFFVGANYGYTF. The CDR3 DNA reads as TGTGCCAGCAGCCCTTTCTTCGTGGGGGCCAACTATGGCTACACCTTC.

The chain couples TRBV4-2 to TRBJ1-5; TRBD1 matches at 7 bases. Germline trimming cut 3 bases from V and 0 bases from J; bases unmatched to any gene: 5. Germline values: CDR1 LGHNA, CDR2 YNFKEQ. CDR3 length: 16 residues. For the CDR3, the DNA is TGTGCCAGCAGCCACCAGGGGGGATATAGCAATCAGCCCCAGCATTTT. Its protein is CASSHQGGYSNQPQHF.

The chain employs TRBV5-6 and TRBJ2-7; 10 bases are a match to TRBD1. This CDR3 has 15 amino acids. From germline, CDR1 is SGHDT and CDR2 YYEEEE. V shed 4 bases and J 4 bases; nucleotides not matched to a gene: 8. This CDR3 reads CASSGTGEGSYEQYF. CDR3 DNA sequence: TGTGCCAGCAGCGGGACAGGGGAGGGATCTTACGAGCAGTACTTC. The variable domain in full, with the rest retrieved from reference TRBV5-6 and TRBJ2-7, is DAGVTQSPTHLIKTRGQQVTLRCSPKSGHDTVSWYQQALGQGPQFIFQYYEEEERQRGNFPDRFSGHQFPNYSSELNVNALLLGDSALYLCASSGTGEGSYEQYFGPGTRLTVT.

The chain carries TRBV19 and TRBJ1-1; D possibly corresponds to TRBD1 (6 bases). V was clipped by 2 bases and J by 5 bases, with 12 bases between them. Germline V CDR1 and CDR2: LNHDA, SQIVND (reference sequence). CDR3 length: 14 residues. The CDR3 DNA follows: TGTGCCAGTAGTATACAGGGGAGTGGGACTGAAGCTTTCTTT. It codes for CASSIQGSGTEAFF.

This chain joins TRBV25-1 and TRBJ1-3; TRBD1 agrees at 9 bases. Germline-derived CDR1 and CDR2 are MGHDK and SYGVNS. The CDR3 loop spans 18 amino acids. The V segment lost 0 bases and the J segment 4 bases; nucleotides outside the gene matches: 10. The CDR3 sequence is CASSEYTHRGPGGNTIYF. For the CDR3, the DNA is TGTGCCAGCAGTGAATATACCCACAGGGGGCCGGGGGGAAACACCATATATTTT.

This chain connects TRBV1 to TRBJ1-2; TRBD1, the table's D call, lacks a check against the DNA. TRBV1 is a recognized pseudogene. There are 11 residues in the CDR3. The CDR3 DNA is TGCACCACCTGGACAGGTAGCGGCTACACCTTC. Protein sequence: CTTWTGSGYTF.

The chain joins TRBV27 to TRBJ2-5, with a tentative D call TRBD2 (7 bases). CDR1 and CDR2 (germline): MNHEY, SMNVEV (reference sequence). V was cut by 5 bases and J by 4 bases, with 14 bases left in between. The CDR3 is 14 amino acids. CDR3 loop: CASSTYREGETQYF. CDR3 sequence (DNA): TGTGCCAGCAGTACCTACAGGGAGGGAGAGACCCAGTACTTC.

This CDR3 is CASSLSGVARATGELFF. The CDR3 region has the DNA TGTGCCAGCAGCTTATCGGGGGTGGCTCGCGCAACCGGGGAGCTGTTTTTT. The chain joins TRBV5-4 to TRBJ2-2, with TRBD2 as a possible D gene (6 bases). The germline gives CDR1 SGHNT, CDR2 YYREEE (reference sequence). There are 17 residues in the CDR3. The V gene lost 2 bases and the J gene lost 5 bases, with 19 bases spanning the gap.

This chain connects TRBV5-1 to TRBJ2-3, with 9 bases matching TRBD1. V lost 3 bases, J lost 6 bases, and 5 bases stayed unmatched. This CDR3 contains 14 residues. The germline CDR1 and CDR2 sequences are SGHRS and YFSETQ. The chain's CDR3 is CASSSTGGADTQYF. CDR3 bases: TGCGCCAGCAGCTCCACAGGGGGCGCGGATACGCAGTATTTT.

This chain links TRBV29-1 with TRBJ2-2; 10 bases are shared with TRBD1. Germline CDR1 and CDR2: SQVTM and ANQGSEA. This CDR3 has 14 amino acids. Trimming at V came to 6 bases and at J to 6 bases, leaving 7 bases not matched to a gene. The CDR3 spells CSVPGQGSAGELFF. Here the CDR3 DNA reads TGCAGCGTGCCGGGACAGGGGTCGGCCGGGGAGCTGTTTTTT.

On this clone itself: At the DNA level, this CDR3 is encoded by other sequences in the same sample as well. CDR3 in DNA: TGTGCCAGCAGCTCATCCGGGACAGGGGGAAACTATGGCTACACCTTC. It yields the protein CASSSSGTGGNYGYTF. The rearrangement uses TRBV7-2 and TRBJ1-2; 11 positions match TRBD1. The trim removed 4 bases at V and 2 bases at J, leaving 6 bases unmatched. Germline V gene sequence: CDR1 SGHTA, CDR2 FQGNSA. There are 16 residues in the CDR3.

The CDR3 region is CASSLFSRGEQFF. The CDR3 DNA reads as TGCGCCAGCAGCTTGTTCTCCAGGGGTGAGCAGTTCTTC. This chain connects TRBV5-1 to TRBJ2-1; D perhaps matches TRBD1 (6 bases). Germline CDR1 is SGHRS and CDR2 is YFSETQ. The CDR3 has 13 amino acids. Trimming left V 1 base short and J 9 bases short, with 11 bases between.

The V and J genes are TRBV5-1 and TRBJ1-1; D gene uncertain. V lost 0 bases to trimming and J lost 3 bases, with 12 bases between them. This CDR3 has 15 residues. Germline V gene lookup returns CDR1 SGHRS and CDR2 YFSETQ. The CDR3 loop is CASSLAARVDTEAFF. CDR3 sequence (DNA): TGCGCCAGCAGCTTGGCCGCGAGGGTGGACACTGAAGCTTTCTTT.

The CDR3 DNA follows: TGTGCCAGCAGGGACAGCCGAGGGGAGCAGTACTTC. It codes for CASRDSRGEQYF. This chain connects TRBV6-1 to TRBJ2-7; possible D gene TRBD1, 6 bases. Trimming removed 6 bases at V and 7 bases at J, with 13 bases between. The CDR3 loop spans 12 amino acids. Germline CDR1 reads MNHNS; CDR2 reads SASEGT.

The chain links TRBV4-1 to TRBJ2-7; 9 bases match TRBD2. Germline V lookup: CDR1 MGHRA, CDR2 YSYEKL. With V trimmed by 4 bases and J by 1 base, 8 bases remained unmatched. CDR3 size: 16 residues. CDR3 in amino acids: CASSPQIAGASYEQYF. The DNA for the CDR3 is TGCGCCAGCAGCCCCCAAATAGCGGGGGCTTCCTACGAGCAGTACTTC.

The chain couples TRBV27 to TRBJ2-3; 10 bases match TRBD2. In germline, CDR1 is MNHEY, CDR2 SMNVEV (reference sequence). The CDR3 runs to 16 residues. Losses at the gene ends were 7 bases for V and 4 bases for J; bases not matched to a gene: 11. The CDR3 sequence: CASIAVAGGPPDTQYF. The CDR3 DNA reads as TGTGCCAGCATAGCCGTAGCGGGGGGACCGCCAGATACGCAGTATTTT.

The chain employs TRBV13 and TRBJ1-6; D possibly corresponds to TRBD1 (5 bases). CDR1 is PRHDT, CDR2 FYEKMQ, per germline (reference sequence). CDR3 length: 15 residues. Trimming removed 2 bases at V and 9 bases at J, with 14 bases between. The CDR3 sequence is CASSLKGDRGSPLHF. In DNA form, the CDR3 reads TGTGCCAGCAGCTTAAAAGGAGATAGGGGTTCACCCCTCCACTTT.

This sequence joins TRBV5-1 and TRBJ2-7; 15 positions match TRBD2. The CDR3 is made up of 16 amino acids. CDR1 and CDR2 from the germline V gene are SGHRS and YFSETQ. Losses at the gene ends were 4 bases for V and 5 bases for J; bases not matched to a gene: 7. The CDR3 coding sequence is TGCGCCAGCAGCCTTGGACTAGCGGGGGGGTTGGACGAGCAGTACTTC. It is translated as CASSLGLAGGLDEQYF.

CDR3 residues: CASSATDSYEQYF. In nucleotides, the CDR3 is TGTGCCAGCAGCGCGACAGATTCCTACGAGCAGTACTTC. The chain joins TRBV9 to TRBJ2-7; possible D gene TRBD1, 5 bases. Germline V gives CDR1 SGDLS, CDR2 YYNGEE. The CDR3 has 13 residues. V gave up 3 bases and J gave up 1 base, with 8 bases separating them.

This chain joins TRBV7-9 and TRBJ1-1; D is undetermined. The germline CDR1 and CDR2 sequences are SEHNR and FQNEAQ (reference sequence). The CDR3 runs 15 residues. Trimming left V 0 bases short and J 3 bases short, with 11 bases between. The CDR3 loop reads CASSLAAILHTEAFF. DNA for the CDR3: TGTGCCAGCAGCTTAGCAGCGATCCTGCACACTGAAGCTTTCTTT.

V gene TRBV30 combines with J gene TRBJ2-5; a possible D gene is TRBD1 (5 bases). The germline V and J ends were trimmed by 1 base and 4 bases, with 10 bases remaining between them. This CDR3 comprises 13 residues. From germline, CDR1 is GTSNPN and CDR2 SVGIG (reference sequence). The CDR3 DNA reads TGTGCCTGGAGTGAAGGGGTATTAGAGACCCAGTACTTC. Translated, it gives CAWSEGVLETQYF. Full variable domain (missing parts from reference TRBV30 and TRBJ2-5): SQTIHQWPATLVQPVGSPLSLECTVEGTSNPNLYWYRQAAGRGLQLLFYSVGIGQISSEVPQNLSASRPQDRQFILSSKKLLLSDSGFYLCAWSEGVLETQYFGPGTRLLVL.